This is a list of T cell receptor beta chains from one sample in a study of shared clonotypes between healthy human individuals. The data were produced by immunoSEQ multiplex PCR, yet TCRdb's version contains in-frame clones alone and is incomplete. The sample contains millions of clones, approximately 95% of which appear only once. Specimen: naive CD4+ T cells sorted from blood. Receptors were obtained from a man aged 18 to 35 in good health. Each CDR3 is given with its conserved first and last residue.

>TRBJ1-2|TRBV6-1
CASSDPGQGAYGYTF
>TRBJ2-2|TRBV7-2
CASSSDRGTGELFF
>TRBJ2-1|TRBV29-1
CSPTRRRQGATYNEQFF
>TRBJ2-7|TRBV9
CASSVSGGAGEQYF
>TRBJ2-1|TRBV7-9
CASSPRGTSSYNEQFF
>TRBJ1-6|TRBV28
CASSLPLGSSPLHF
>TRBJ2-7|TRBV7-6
CASSSPGQGNEQYF
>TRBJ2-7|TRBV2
CATRGTWAYEQYF
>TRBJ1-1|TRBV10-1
CASSGDRGLTEAFF
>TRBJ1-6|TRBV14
CASSQDPLSPLHF
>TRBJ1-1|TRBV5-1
CASSLEASLGTEAFF
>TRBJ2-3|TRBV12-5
CASGSSGEADTQYF
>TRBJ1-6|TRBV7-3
CASSFSPGGGSENSPLHF
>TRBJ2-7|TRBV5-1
CASNVGQGYEQYF
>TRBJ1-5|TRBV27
CASSPAGRGALSNQPQHF
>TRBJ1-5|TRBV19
CASLSVQGSNQPQHF
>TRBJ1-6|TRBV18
CASSQDVYLDNSPLHF
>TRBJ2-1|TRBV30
CAWSPQGVEQFF
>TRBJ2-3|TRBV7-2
CASSLSTTSGGTDTQYF
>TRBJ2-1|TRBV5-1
CASSPRTSGRPGVSEQFF
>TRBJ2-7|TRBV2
CASRKGGDPGAYEQYF
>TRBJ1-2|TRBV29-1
CSVDRSQGRGYTF
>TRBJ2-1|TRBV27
CASSKPGLALNEQFF
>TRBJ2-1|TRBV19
CASSQTSGLNQFF
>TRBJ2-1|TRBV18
CASSPPDWTNNEQFF
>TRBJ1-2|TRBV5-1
CASSLDWGPVSGYTF
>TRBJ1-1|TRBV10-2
CASSWDNLNTEAFF
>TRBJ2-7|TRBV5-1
CASSLEQHRQQYF
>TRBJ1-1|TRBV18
CASSPGRLGHEAFF
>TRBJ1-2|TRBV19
CASSSSGTEKWNSYTF
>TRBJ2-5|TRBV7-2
CASSLWGRQGVGETQYF
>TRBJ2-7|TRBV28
CASTTSYEQYF
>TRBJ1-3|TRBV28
CASSSIRKAHSGNTIYF
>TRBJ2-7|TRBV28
CASSPRQGYEQYF
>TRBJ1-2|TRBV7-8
CASSLRDRANYGYTF
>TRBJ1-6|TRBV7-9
CASSPGTGGNSPLHF
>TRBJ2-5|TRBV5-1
CASSHGTSQGVQETQYF
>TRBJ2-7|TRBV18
CASSTQTYEQYF
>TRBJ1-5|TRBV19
CASSIQGISNQPQHF
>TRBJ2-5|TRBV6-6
CASSSQRGQETQYF
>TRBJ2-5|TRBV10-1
CASSEGSGTGETQYF
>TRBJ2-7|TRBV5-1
CASSLDTSSYEQYF
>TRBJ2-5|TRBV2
CASIPTAFQETQYF
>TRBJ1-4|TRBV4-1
CASSRPGYEKLFF
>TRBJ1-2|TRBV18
CASSPTTGEGSYGYTF
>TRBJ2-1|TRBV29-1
CSVVGGSYNEQFF